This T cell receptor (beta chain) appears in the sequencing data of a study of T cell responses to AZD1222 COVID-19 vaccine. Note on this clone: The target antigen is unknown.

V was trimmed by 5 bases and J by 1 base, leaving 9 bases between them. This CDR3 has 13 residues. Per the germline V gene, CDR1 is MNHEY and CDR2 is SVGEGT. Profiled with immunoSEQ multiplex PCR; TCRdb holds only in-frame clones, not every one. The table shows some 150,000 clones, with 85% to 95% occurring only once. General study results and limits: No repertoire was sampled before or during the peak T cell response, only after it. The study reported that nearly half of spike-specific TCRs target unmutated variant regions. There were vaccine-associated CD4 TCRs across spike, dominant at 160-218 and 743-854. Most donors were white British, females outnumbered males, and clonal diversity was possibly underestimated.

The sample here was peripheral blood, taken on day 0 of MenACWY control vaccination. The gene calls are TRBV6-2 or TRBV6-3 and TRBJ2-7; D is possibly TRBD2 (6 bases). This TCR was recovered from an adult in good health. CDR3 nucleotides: TGTGCCAGCAGTCGGGCGGGGTCCTACGAGCAGTACTTC. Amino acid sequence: CASSRAGSYEQYF.